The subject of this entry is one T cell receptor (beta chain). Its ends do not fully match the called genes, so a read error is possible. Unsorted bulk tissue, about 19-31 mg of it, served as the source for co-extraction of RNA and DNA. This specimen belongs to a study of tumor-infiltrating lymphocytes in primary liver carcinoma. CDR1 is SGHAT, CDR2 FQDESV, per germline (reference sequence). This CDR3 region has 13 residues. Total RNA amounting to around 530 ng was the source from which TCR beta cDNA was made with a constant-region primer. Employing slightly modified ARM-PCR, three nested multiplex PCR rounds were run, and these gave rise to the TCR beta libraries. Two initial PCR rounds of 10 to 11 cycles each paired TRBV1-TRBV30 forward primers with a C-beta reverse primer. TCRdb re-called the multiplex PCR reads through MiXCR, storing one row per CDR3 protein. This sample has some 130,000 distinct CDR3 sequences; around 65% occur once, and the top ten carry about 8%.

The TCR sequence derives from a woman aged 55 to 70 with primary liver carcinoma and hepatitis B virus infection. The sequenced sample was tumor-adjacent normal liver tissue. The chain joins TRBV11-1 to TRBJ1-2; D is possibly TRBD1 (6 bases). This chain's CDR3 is CASSLKEGGGHTF. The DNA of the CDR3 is TGTGCCAGCAGCTTAAAAGAGGGGGGTGGCCACACCTTC.